This T cell receptor (beta chain) was observed in a study of PD-1 blockade in mismatch repair-deficient tumors. Deletions cut 1 base from V and 5 bases from J, with 11 bases between. Germline lookup yields CDR1 KGHSH and CDR2 LQKENI. The CDR3 has 15 amino acids. Repertoires were generated with immunoSEQ multiplex PCR, while TCRdb's copy carries only in-frame clones and drops some. The profile shows over 100,000 clones, about 80% of them singletons. The genes are TRBV18 and TRBJ1-4; possible D gene TRBD1, 5 bases. This TCR derives from an adult with mismatch repair-deficient cancer. The material sequenced was peripheral blood, taken more than 58 weeks after starting pembrolizumab. CDR3 region: CASSPQGTKNEKLFF. As DNA, the CDR3 is TGTGCCAGCTCACCACAGGGGACGAAAAATGAAAAACTGTTTTTT.